This T cell receptor beta chain was captured in a study of cytomegalovirus exposure and HLA in healthy donors. 13 Jbeta primers and 60 Vbeta primers were used for the PCR. TCRdb's table, derived via immunoSEQ multiplex PCR, lists solely in-frame clones and lacks some. Among about 95,000 clones listed, 60% to 85% were seen once. This clone showed up just once. Sequences were obtained from PBMCs. The receptor was derived from a woman between 40 and 50 years old in good health and CMV-seronegative.

The CDR3 loop is CASSPTENYGYTF. Written as DNA, the CDR3 is TGTGCCAGCAGCCCGACAGAGAACTATGGCTACACCTTC. The V and J genes are TRBV2 and TRBJ1-2, with TRBD1 as a possible D gene (5 bases). The V gene's germline CDR1 is SNHLY and CDR2 FYNNEI. CDR3 length: 13 amino acids. Trimming removed 6 bases from V and 2 bases from J, with 10 bases in between.